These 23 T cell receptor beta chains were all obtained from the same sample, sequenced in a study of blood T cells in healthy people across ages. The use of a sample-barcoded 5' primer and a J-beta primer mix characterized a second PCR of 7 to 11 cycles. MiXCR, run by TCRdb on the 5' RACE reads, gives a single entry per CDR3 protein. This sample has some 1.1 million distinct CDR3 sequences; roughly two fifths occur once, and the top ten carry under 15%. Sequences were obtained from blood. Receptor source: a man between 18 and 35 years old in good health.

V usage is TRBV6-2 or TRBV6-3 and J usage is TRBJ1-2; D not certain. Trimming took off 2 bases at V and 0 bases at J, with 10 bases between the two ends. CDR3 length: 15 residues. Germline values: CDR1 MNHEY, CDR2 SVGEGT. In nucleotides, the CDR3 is TGTGCCAGCAGTTACGGCCAGTCAGCTAACTATGGCTACACCTTC. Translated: CASSYGQSANYGYTF.

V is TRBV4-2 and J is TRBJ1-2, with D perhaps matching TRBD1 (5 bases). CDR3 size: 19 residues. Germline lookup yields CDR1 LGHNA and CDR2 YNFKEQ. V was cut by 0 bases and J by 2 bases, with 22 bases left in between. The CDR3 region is CASSQDYGATASKNYGYTF. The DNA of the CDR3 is TGTGCCAGCAGCCAAGATTACGGGGCGACAGCCAGCAAAAACTATGGCTACACCTTC.

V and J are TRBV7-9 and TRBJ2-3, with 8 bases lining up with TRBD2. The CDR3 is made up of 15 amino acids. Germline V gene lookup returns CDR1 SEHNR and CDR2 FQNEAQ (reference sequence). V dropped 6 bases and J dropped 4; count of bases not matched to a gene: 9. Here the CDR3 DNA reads TGTGCCAGCAGGCTTAGAGCGGGGGAGGCAGATACGCAGTATTTT. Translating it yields CASRLRAGEADTQYF.

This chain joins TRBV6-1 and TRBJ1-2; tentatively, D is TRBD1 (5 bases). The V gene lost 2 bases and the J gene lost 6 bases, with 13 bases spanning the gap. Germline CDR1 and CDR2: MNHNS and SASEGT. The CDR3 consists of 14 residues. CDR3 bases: TGTGCCAGCAGTGAATTGGAGGGGTCGGATGGCTACACCTTC. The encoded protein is CASSELEGSDGYTF.

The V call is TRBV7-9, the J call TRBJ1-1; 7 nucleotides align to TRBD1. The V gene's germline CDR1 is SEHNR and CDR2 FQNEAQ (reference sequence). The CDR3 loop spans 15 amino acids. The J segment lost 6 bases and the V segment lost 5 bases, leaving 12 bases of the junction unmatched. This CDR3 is CASSVTQGSGAEAFF. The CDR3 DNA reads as TGTGCCAGCAGCGTTACACAGGGGTCGGGAGCTGAAGCTTTCTTT.

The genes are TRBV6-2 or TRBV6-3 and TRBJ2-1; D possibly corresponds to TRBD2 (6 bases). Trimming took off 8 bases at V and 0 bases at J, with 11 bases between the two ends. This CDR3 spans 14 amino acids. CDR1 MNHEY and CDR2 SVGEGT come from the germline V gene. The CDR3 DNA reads TGTGCCAGCTGGCGGGAAAGCTCCTACAATGAGCAGTTCTTC. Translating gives CASWRESSYNEQFF.

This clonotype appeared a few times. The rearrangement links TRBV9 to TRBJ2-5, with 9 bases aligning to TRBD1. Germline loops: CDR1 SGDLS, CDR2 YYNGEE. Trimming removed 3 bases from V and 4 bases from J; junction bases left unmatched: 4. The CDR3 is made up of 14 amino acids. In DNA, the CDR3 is TGTGCCAGCAGCGCGACAGGGGGAATAGAGACCCAGTACTTC. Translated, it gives CASSATGGIETQYF.

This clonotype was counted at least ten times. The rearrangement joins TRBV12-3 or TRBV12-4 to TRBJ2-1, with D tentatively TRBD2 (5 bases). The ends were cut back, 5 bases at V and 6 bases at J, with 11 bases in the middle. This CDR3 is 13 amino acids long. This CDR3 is CASSPDYPNEQFF. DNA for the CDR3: TGTGCCAGCAGTCCCGACTACCCCAATGAGCAGTTCTTC.

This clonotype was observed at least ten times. The DNA of the CDR3 is TGCGCCAGCAGCGCGGGACTAGCGGGATACAATGAGCAGTTCTTC. Its protein is CASSAGLAGYNEQFF. The V gene is TRBV5-1, the J gene TRBJ2-1; 13 positions agree with TRBD2. The CDR3 sequence is 15 residues long. In germline, CDR1 is SGHRS, CDR2 YFSETQ. J gave up 4 bases and V 4 bases, and 2 bases lay outside the gene matches. Based on the CDR3 plus reference TRBV5-1 and TRBJ2-1, the full variable domain is KAGVTQTPRYLIKTRGQQVTLSCSPISGHRSVSWYQQTPGQGLQFLFEYFSETQRNKGNFPGRFSGRQFSNSRSEMNVSTLELGDSALYLCASSAGLAGYNEQFFGPGTRLTVL.

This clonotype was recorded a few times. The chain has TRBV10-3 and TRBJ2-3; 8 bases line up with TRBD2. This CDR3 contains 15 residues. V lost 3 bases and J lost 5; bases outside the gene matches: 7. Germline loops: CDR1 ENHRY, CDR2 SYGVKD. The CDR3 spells CAISDLRGAEDTQYF. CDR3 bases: TGTGCCATCAGTGATTTGCGGGGGGCCGAAGATACGCAGTATTTT.

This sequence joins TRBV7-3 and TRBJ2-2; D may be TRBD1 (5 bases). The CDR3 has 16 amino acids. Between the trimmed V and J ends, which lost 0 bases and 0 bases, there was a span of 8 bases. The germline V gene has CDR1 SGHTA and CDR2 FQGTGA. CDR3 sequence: CASSLTSGSNTGELFF. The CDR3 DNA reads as TGTGCCAGCAGCTTAACTTCAGGGTCGAACACCGGGGAGCTGTTTTTT.

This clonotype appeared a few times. The CDR3 sequence: CASSLAGQGGTDTQYF. CDR3 sequence (DNA): TGTGCCAGCAGCTTAGCTGGACAGGGGGGTACAGATACGCAGTATTTT. The genes are TRBV7-3 and TRBJ2-3, with 10 positions matching TRBD1. Trimming at V came to 2 bases and at J to 3 bases, leaving 5 bases not matched to a gene. The CDR3 runs to 16 residues. Germline assignment: CDR1 SGHTA and CDR2 FQGTGA.

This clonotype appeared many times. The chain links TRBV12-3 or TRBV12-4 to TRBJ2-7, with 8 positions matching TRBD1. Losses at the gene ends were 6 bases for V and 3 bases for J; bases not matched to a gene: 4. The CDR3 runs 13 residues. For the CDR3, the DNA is TGTGCCAGCAGCCGGACAGGGAACTACGAGCAGTACTTC. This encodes CASSRTGNYEQYF.

The CDR3 bases are TGTGCCAGCAGCGTAAACACCAATGAGCAGTACTTC. Translation: CASSVNTNEQYF. The gene calls are TRBV9 and TRBJ2-5; D gene uncertain. The CDR3 extends over 12 amino acids. Germline values: CDR1 SGDLS, CDR2 YYNGEE. Trimming shortened V by 1 base and J by 11 bases, and 12 bases separated the two germline ends.

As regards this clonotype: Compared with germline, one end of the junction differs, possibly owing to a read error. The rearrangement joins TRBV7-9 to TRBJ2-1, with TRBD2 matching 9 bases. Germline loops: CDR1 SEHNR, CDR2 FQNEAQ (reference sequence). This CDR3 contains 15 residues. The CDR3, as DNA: TGTGCCGGCAGCTCGACTAGCGGACCCTACAATGAGCAGTTCTTC. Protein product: CAGSSTSGPYNEQFF.

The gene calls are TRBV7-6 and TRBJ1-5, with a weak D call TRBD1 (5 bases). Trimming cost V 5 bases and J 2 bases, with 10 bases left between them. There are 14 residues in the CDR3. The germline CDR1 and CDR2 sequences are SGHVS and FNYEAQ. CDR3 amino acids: CASSAGHRNQPQHF. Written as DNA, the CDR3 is TGTGCCAGCAGCGCAGGACATCGCAATCAGCCCCAGCATTTT.

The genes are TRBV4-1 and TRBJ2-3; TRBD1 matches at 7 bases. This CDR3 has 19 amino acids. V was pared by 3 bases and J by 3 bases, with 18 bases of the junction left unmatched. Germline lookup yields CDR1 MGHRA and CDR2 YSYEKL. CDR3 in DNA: TGCGCCAGCAGCCAGGTGGAAACCCAACAGGGGTTCGGGACAGATACGCAGTATTTT. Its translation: CASSQVETQQGFGTDTQYF.

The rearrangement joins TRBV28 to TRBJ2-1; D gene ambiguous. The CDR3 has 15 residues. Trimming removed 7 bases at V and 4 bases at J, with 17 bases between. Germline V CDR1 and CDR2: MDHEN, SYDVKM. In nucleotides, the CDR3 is TGTGCCAGCACCGCCGGTGGGGATGTTTACAATGAGCAGTTCTTC. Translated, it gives CASTAGGDVYNEQFF.

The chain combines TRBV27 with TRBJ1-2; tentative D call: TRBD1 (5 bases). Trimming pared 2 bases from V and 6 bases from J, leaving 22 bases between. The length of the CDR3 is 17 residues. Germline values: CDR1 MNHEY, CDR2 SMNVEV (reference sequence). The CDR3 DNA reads TGTGCCAGCAGTTTAATCATGGCGGGGGGAGCACATCATGGCTACACCTTC. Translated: CASSLIMAGGAHHGYTF.

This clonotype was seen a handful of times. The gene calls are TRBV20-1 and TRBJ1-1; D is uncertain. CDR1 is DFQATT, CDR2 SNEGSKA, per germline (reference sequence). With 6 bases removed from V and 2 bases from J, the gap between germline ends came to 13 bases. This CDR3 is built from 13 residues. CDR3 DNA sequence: TGCAGTGCCTTTGGGTCCCCTAACACTGAAGCTTTCTTT. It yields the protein CSAFGSPNTEAFF.

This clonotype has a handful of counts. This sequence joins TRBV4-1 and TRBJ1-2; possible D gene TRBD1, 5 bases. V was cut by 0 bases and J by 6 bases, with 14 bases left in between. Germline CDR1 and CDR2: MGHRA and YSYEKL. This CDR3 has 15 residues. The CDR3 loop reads CASSQEEDLGDGYTF. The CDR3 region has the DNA TGCGCCAGCAGCCAAGAAGAGGATCTGGGGGATGGCTACACCTTC.

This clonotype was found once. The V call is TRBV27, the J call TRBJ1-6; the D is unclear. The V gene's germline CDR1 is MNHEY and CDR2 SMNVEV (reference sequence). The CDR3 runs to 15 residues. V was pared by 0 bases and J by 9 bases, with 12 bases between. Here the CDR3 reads CASSLSSVGISPLHF. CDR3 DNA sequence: TGTGCCAGCAGTTTATCCAGTGTAGGGATTTCACCCCTCCACTTT.

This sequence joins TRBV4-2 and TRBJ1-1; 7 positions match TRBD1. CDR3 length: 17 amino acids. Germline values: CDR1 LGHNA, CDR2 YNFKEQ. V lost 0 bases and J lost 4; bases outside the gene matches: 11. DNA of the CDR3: TGTGCCAGCAGCCAAGACTGGCGTGGCAGGGGGGGCACTGAAGCTTTCTTT. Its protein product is CASSQDWRGRGGTEAFF.